These 32 T cell receptor beta chains came from one sample sequenced in a study of blood T cell repertoires in COVID-19. TCRdb keeps only in-frame clones here, not all; method: immunoSEQ multiplex PCR. Among under 250,000 clones listed, around nine tenths were seen once. The sequencing input was peripheral blood. The source of these receptors is a woman aged 70 to 79 with active or convalescent COVID-19.

The rearrangement joins TRBV6-5 to TRBJ2-7; TRBD1 is a possible D gene (7 bases). V lost 5 bases and J 2 bases, leaving 16 bases between the germline ends. CDR1 MNHEY and CDR2 SVGAGI come from the germline V gene. This CDR3 is built from 15 residues. DNA of the CDR3: TGTGCCAGCAGTCCTGATGGAGGGGGCGCCTACGAGCAGTACTTC. As protein: CASSPDGGGAYEQYF.

In this sample, this clone turned up once. The V and J genes are TRBV27 and TRBJ2-3, with a tentative D call TRBD1 (6 bases). CDR1 MNHEY and CDR2 SMNVEV come from the germline V gene (reference sequence). V was cut by 6 bases and J by 2 bases, with 12 bases left in between. This CDR3 region has 14 residues. The CDR3 loop is CASRKGQSTDTQYF. CDR3 in DNA: TGTGCCAGCAGGAAAGGACAGTCCACAGATACGCAGTATTTT.

The chain links TRBV9 to TRBJ1-2; D may be TRBD1 (5 bases). Trimming removed 5 bases from V and 4 bases from J, with 9 bases in between. CDR1 is SGDLS and CDR2 is YYNGEE in the germline V gene. The CDR3 runs to 12 residues. The CDR3 is CASSQGLYGYTF. The CDR3 DNA is TGTGCCAGCAGTCAGGGTCTCTATGGCTACACCTTC.

The V and J genes are TRBV7-9 and TRBJ2-5, with D perhaps matching TRBD2 (6 bases). The CDR3 has 14 amino acids. The V and J ends lost 4 bases and 1 base respectively, with 10 bases between them. Germline CDR1 reads SEHNR; CDR2 reads FQNEAQ (reference sequence). CDR3: CASSYRDFQETQYF. As DNA, the CDR3 is TGTGCCAGCAGCTACCGGGACTTCCAAGAGACCCAGTACTTC.

The chain combines TRBV13 with TRBJ1-1; no definite D call. Germline CDR1 PRHDT, CDR2 FYEKMQ (reference sequence). The CDR3 is made up of 13 amino acids. V was shortened by 5 bases and J by 0 bases, with 7 bases between the two germline ends. The CDR3 DNA sequence: TGTGCCAGCAGCCCTAGAATGAACACTGAAGCTTTCTTT. Its translation is CASSPRMNTEAFF.

V usage is TRBV5-1 and J usage is TRBJ1-2, with D possibly matching TRBD1 (5 bases). Trimming shortened V by 0 bases and J by 5 bases, and 11 bases separated the two germline ends. Looked up from germline, CDR1 is SGHRS and CDR2 is YFSETQ. The CDR3 consists of 14 residues. The CDR3 DNA reads as TGCGCCAGCAGCTTGGGGCAGGGCGTTTATGGCTACACCTTC. Translating gives CASSLGQGVYGYTF.

The gene calls are TRBV15 and TRBJ2-2, with D uncertain. Deletions cut 4 bases from V and 2 bases from J, with 8 bases between. CDR1 is LNHNV, CDR2 YYDKDF, per germline (reference sequence). This CDR3 comprises 14 residues. CDR3 nucleotides: TGTGCCACCAGCACCGGGTCTAACACCGGGGAGCTGTTTTTT. Translated, it gives CATSTGSNTGELFF. Supplemented by reference TRBV15 and TRBJ2-2, the full variable domain reads DAMVIQNPRYQVTQFGKPVTLSCSQTLNHNVMYWYQQKSSQAPKLLFHYYDKDFNNEADTPDNFQSRRPNTSFCFLDIRSPGLGDTAMYLCATSTGSNTGELFFGEGSRLTVL.

This chain connects TRBV27 to TRBJ1-5, with D possibly TRBD1 on 5 matching bases. The CDR3 is 17 amino acids. V was trimmed by 4 bases and J by 0 bases, leaving 16 bases between them. Germline CDR1 is MNHEY and CDR2 is SMNVEV (reference sequence). CDR3 nucleotides: TGTGCCAGCAGTTCCACCGGGGGAGGGTATAGCAATCAGCCCCAGCATTTT. The encoded protein is CASSSTGGGYSNQPQHF.

This rearrangement joins TRBV3-1 (or the pseudogene TRBV3-2) to TRBJ2-2, with 7 bases that match TRBD1. This CDR3 comprises 14 residues. Germline lookup yields CDR1 LGHDT and CDR2 YNNKEL (reference sequence). The junction had 4 bases not matched to a gene; V was cut back by 1 base and J by 8 bases. Written as DNA, the CDR3 is TGTGCCAGCAGCCAAGCCCAGGGGGTAGGGGAGCTGTTTTTT. This encodes CASSQAQGVGELFF.

This chain connects TRBV5-5 to TRBJ2-2, with 7 bases fitting TRBD1. V lost 6 bases, J lost 1 base, and 6 bases stayed unmatched. The CDR3 length is 15 residues. Germline values: CDR1 SGHKS, CDR2 YYEKEE (reference sequence). The CDR3 sequence is CASTIRTGNTGELFF. DNA of the CDR3: TGTGCCAGCACCATTCGGACAGGGAACACCGGGGAGCTGTTTTTT.

The chain uses TRBV21-1 and TRBJ1-6; the table's D call TRBD1 went unverified against the DNA. TRBV21-1 is designated a pseudogene. CDR3 size: 12 residues. The CDR3 spells CASSQGDSPLHF. For the CDR3, the DNA is TGTGCCAGCAGCCAGGGGGATTCACCCCTCCACTTT.

This chain links TRBV11-2 with TRBJ2-3; TRBD2 is a possible D gene (5 bases). V gave up 5 bases and J gave up 7 bases, with 10 bases separating them. Per the germline V gene, CDR1 is SGHAT and CDR2 is FQNNGV. The CDR3 is made up of 12 amino acids. The CDR3 DNA reads as TGTGCCAGCAGCCAGGACGGGAATACGCAGTATTTT. Protein: CASSQDGNTQYF.

The chain employs TRBV7-2 and TRBJ1-1; 9 bases map to TRBD1. V was clipped by 4 bases and J by 6 bases; unmatched bases: 3. The CDR3 covers 13 residues. CDR1 is SGHTA, CDR2 FQGNSA, per germline. CDR3 loop: CASSSRQGAEAFF. The CDR3, as DNA: TGTGCCAGCAGCTCTAGACAGGGGGCTGAAGCTTTCTTT.

J is TRBJ1-1 and V is TRBV5-4; the D gene is possibly TRBD1 (5 bases). In germline, CDR1 is SGHNT, CDR2 YYREEE (reference sequence). This CDR3 is 14 amino acids long. Trimming shortened V by 0 bases and J by 5 bases, and 11 bases separated the two germline ends. The CDR3 reads CASSLAGGRTEAFF. The CDR3 region has the DNA TGTGCCAGCAGCTTGGCCGGGGGGAGGACTGAAGCTTTCTTT.

Only a few counts were recorded for this clone. The chain uses TRBV5-4 and TRBJ2-2; the D gene is possibly TRBD1 (5 bases). CDR1 and CDR2 (germline): SGHNT, YYREEE (reference sequence). The CDR3 runs 15 residues. The V end was cut by 0 bases, the J end by 3 bases, with 9 bases between. The CDR3 DNA reads TGTGCCAGCAGCTTGGAGGGGTGGGACACCGGGGAGCTGTTTTTT. As protein: CASSLEGWDTGELFF.

The rearrangement joins TRBV19 to TRBJ2-2; D not certain. With 5 bases removed from V and 5 bases from J, the gap between germline ends came to 9 bases. The CDR3 contains 13 residues. Germline V gene sequence: CDR1 LNHDA, CDR2 SQIVND (reference sequence). CDR3 DNA sequence: TGTGCCAGTAGTCTAACCCAAACCGGGGAGCTGTTTTTT. As protein: CASSLTQTGELFF.

This chain joins TRBV20-1 and TRBJ2-5; D gene ambiguous. V shed 5 bases and J shed 4 bases, with 8 bases lying between them. Germline assignment: CDR1 DFQATT and CDR2 SNEGSKA (reference sequence). CDR3 size: 11 residues. The CDR3 loop reads CSAPKSETQYF. The CDR3 coding sequence is TGCAGTGCTCCAAAATCAGAGACCCAGTACTTC.

V usage is TRBV19 and J usage is TRBJ1-5; TRBD1 agrees at 8 bases. The CDR3 has 15 amino acids. Germline CDR1 is LNHDA and CDR2 is SQIVND (reference sequence). After removal of 6 bases from V and 1 base from J, the junction contained 5 bases not matched to a gene. CDR3 amino acids: CASRTTGDSNQPQHF. CDR3 coding DNA: TGTGCCAGTAGGACGACAGGGGACAGCAATCAGCCCCAGCATTTT.

The V call is TRBV27, the J call TRBJ2-6; D call uncertain. The CDR3 length is 13 residues. Trimming shortened V by 10 bases and J by 0 bases, and 7 bases separated the two germline ends. The germline V gene has CDR1 MNHEY and CDR2 SMNVEV (reference sequence). The CDR3 region has the DNA TGTGCCACTTGGCCCTCTGGGGCCAACGTCCTGACTTTC. Encoded protein: CATWPSGANVLTF.

The chain employs TRBV5-1 and TRBJ1-2, with TRBD1 matching over 7 bases. Germline V lookup: CDR1 SGHRS, CDR2 YFSETQ. This CDR3 spans 14 amino acids. Germline trimming cut 0 bases from V and 7 bases from J; bases unmatched to any gene: 6. CDR3 sequence: CASSLEGATPGYTF. The DNA for the CDR3 is TGCGCCAGCAGCTTGGAGGGGGCTACCCCTGGCTACACCTTC.

CDR3 DNA: TGTGCCAGCAGTTCAATCCTTACAGGGAACTATGGCTACACCTTC. Its translation: CASSSILTGNYGYTF. The V and J genes are TRBV27 and TRBJ1-2; tentative D call: TRBD1 (6 bases). Germline V CDR1 and CDR2: MNHEY, SMNVEV (reference sequence). V was cut by 4 bases and J by 2 bases, with 14 bases left in between. The CDR3 sequence is 15 residues long.

J is TRBJ1-4 and V is TRBV7-2; D not certain. The CDR3 has 15 residues. Germline V gene lookup returns CDR1 SGHTA and CDR2 FQGNSA. V was clipped by 1 base and J by 0 bases, with 6 bases between them. Written as DNA, the CDR3 is TGTGCCAGCAGCTTAGACCCGGCAACTAATGAAAAACTGTTTTTT. Its protein is CASSLDPATNEKLFF.

The rearrangement links TRBV19 to TRBJ1-1; D call uncertain. Germline V CDR1 and CDR2: LNHDA, SQIVND (reference sequence). CDR3 length: 14 amino acids. Trimming pared 5 bases from V and 1 base from J, leaving 11 bases between. The CDR3 is CASSPLAANTEAFF. The CDR3 DNA is TGTGCCAGTAGTCCCCTGGCGGCGAACACTGAAGCTTTCTTT.

V usage is TRBV6-5 and J usage is TRBJ1-1; no clear D gene. V gave up 6 bases and J gave up 10 bases, with 24 bases separating them. Germline CDR1 is MNHEY and CDR2 is SVGAGI. This CDR3 has 15 amino acids. The CDR3 region has the DNA TGTGCCAGCAGCCGGAGGGATGTGGGGATAGAGGGAGCTTTCTTT. It specifies CASSRRDVGIEGAFF.

The chain uses TRBV11-2 and TRBJ1-6, with 8 bases that match TRBD1. This CDR3 region has 18 residues. The germline CDR1 and CDR2 sequences are SGHAT and FQNNGV. The J segment lost 7 bases and the V segment lost 1 base, leaving 12 bases of the junction unmatched. CDR3 residues: CASSLGGRGRARNSPLHF. The DNA for the CDR3 is TGTGCCAGCAGCTTAGGTGGCAGGGGGCGAGCCCGGAATTCACCCCTCCACTTT.

This chain uses TRBV5-4 with TRBJ2-7; TRBD1 matches at 7 bases. This CDR3 spans 14 amino acids. Germline CDR1 and CDR2: SGHNT and YYREEE (reference sequence). V trimming: 3 bases; J trimming: 7 bases; junction bases outside the gene matches: 10. DNA of the CDR3: TGTGCCAGCAGCTCGGGACAGACCCGTGGAGAGCAGTACTTC. Its translation is CASSSGQTRGEQYF. The full variable domain, with the rest looked up from reference TRBV5-4 and TRBJ2-7, is ETGVTQSPTHLIKTRGQQVTLRCSSQSGHNTVSWYQQALGQGPQFIFQYYREEENGRGNFPPRFSGLQFPNYSSELNVNALELDDSALYLCASSSGQTRGEQYFGPGTRLTVT.

J is TRBJ1-5 and V is TRBV19; TRBD1 might be the D (5 bases). Trimming shortened V by 7 bases and J by 3 bases, and 16 bases separated the two germline ends. The CDR3 is 15 amino acids. Germline values: CDR1 LNHDA, CDR2 SQIVND (reference sequence). The CDR3 reads CASKDTKLINQPQHF. CDR3 in DNA: TGTGCCAGTAAGGACACCAAGCTGATCAATCAGCCCCAGCATTTT. Based on the CDR3 plus reference TRBV19 and TRBJ1-5, the full variable domain is DGGITQSPKYLFRKEGQNVTLSCEQNLNHDAMYWYRQDPGQGLRLIYYSQIVNDFQKGDIAEGYSVSREKKESFPLTVTSAQKNPTAFYLCASKDTKLINQPQHFGDGTRLSIL.

V usage is TRBV2 and J usage is TRBJ2-7; perhaps TRBD1 as D (5 bases). The germline V gene has CDR1 SNHLY and CDR2 FYNNEI. The CDR3 length is 14 residues. Trimming removed 7 bases from V and 2 bases from J, with 15 bases in between. The CDR3 loop is CASTPEGVPYEQYF. The CDR3 region has the DNA TGTGCCAGCACCCCAGAAGGGGTTCCCTACGAGCAGTACTTC.

This clone has a handful of counts. The chain couples TRBV10-3 to TRBJ1-3; 9 bases fit TRBD1. CDR1 is ENHRY and CDR2 is SYGVKD in the germline V gene. The CDR3 extends over 14 amino acids. With V trimmed by 10 bases and J by 6 bases, 10 bases remained unmatched. CDR3 DNA: TGTGCCACCCAGGGACAGGGCAGCTCAAACACCATATATTTT. Protein product: CATQGQGSSNTIYF.

The chain combines TRBV3-1 (or the pseudogene TRBV3-2) with TRBJ2-3; D is ambiguous. The CDR3 sequence is 11 residues long. V was clipped by 2 bases and J by 5 bases, with 2 bases between them. CDR1 LGHDT and CDR2 YNNKEL come from the germline V gene (reference sequence). DNA for the CDR3: TGTGCCAGCAGCCAACTAGATACGCAGTATTTT. Translating gives CASSQLDTQYF.

The chain couples TRBV19 to TRBJ1-2; maybe TRBD1 (5 bases). Trimming shortened V by 7 bases and J by 2 bases, and 17 bases separated the two germline ends. Germline CDR1 reads LNHDA; CDR2 reads SQIVND (reference sequence). The CDR3 totals 15 residues. The DNA for the CDR3 is TGTGCCAGTACCCCAGGGAAAGAGGTCAACTATGGCTACACCTTC. It codes for CASTPGKEVNYGYTF.

This chain uses TRBV4-2 with TRBJ1-6; D not resolved. The CDR3 sequence is 14 residues long. Germline assignment: CDR1 LGHNA and CDR2 YNFKEQ. Trimming cost V 0 bases and J 9 bases, with 9 bases left between them. The CDR3 coding sequence is TGTGCCAGCAGCCAAGAAAAGTTCAGTTCACCCCTCCACTTT. Translated, it gives CASSQEKFSSPLHF.